Below, 27 T cell receptor beta chains from the same sample are listed, as sequenced in a study of PD-L1 blockade in urothelial cancer. Here immunoSEQ multiplex PCR was the method, and the copy in TCRdb shows in-frame clones only, minus some. The table lists tens of thousands of clones, roughly 87% of them singletons. The specimen comprised PBMCs, sampled around atezolizumab (anti-PD-L1) treatment. These TCRs come from a man aged 55 to 70 with urothelial cancer.

Remarks on this clone: Other DNA sequences in this specimen translate into the identical CDR3. The V gene is TRBV19, the J gene TRBJ1-2; 7 nucleotides align to TRBD1. Germline V gene lookup returns CDR1 LNHDA and CDR2 SQIVND (reference sequence). The CDR3 length is 20 residues. Unmatched junction bases numbered 22, after V lost 0 bases and J lost 6 bases. CDR3 region: CASSIDLDVTLTGRGDGYTF. In DNA form, the CDR3 reads TGTGCCAGTAGTATAGATCTTGACGTGACCCTGACAGGGCGCGGTGATGGCTACACCTTC.

This clone was detected a few times. This chain connects TRBV7-2 to TRBJ1-1, with D possibly being TRBD1 (5 bases). Per the germline V gene, CDR1 is SGHTA and CDR2 is FQGNSA. This CDR3 comprises 15 residues. Trimming stripped 5 bases from V and 1 base from J, with 14 bases between. CDR3 loop: CASSRRGAANTEAFF. CDR3 DNA: TGTGCCAGCAGCCGGAGGGGTGCGGCGAACACTGAAGCTTTCTTT.

The rearrangement links TRBV7-9 to TRBJ2-7; D might be TRBD1 (6 bases). Germline V gene lookup returns CDR1 SEHNR and CDR2 FQNEAQ (reference sequence). Trimming left V 8 bases short and J 6 bases short, with 14 bases between. The CDR3 runs 12 residues. The CDR3 protein is CASSETGPEQYF. CDR3 nucleotides: TGTGCCAGCTCGGAAACAGGGCCCGAGCAGTACTTC.

This chain links TRBV7-3 with TRBJ2-1; 11 bases are a match to TRBD2. The CDR3 runs 17 residues. Germline V gives CDR1 SGHTA, CDR2 FQGTGA. J lost 0 bases, V lost 1 base, and 2 bases had no gene match. CDR3 loop: CASSLRGLAGSYNEQFF. The CDR3 DNA reads TGTGCCAGCAGCTTAAGAGGACTAGCGGGCTCCTACAATGAGCAGTTCTTC.

The chain has TRBV7-2 and TRBJ2-5, with D possibly TRBD2 on 5 matching bases. The CDR3 is made up of 13 amino acids. Germline V gives CDR1 SGHTA, CDR2 FQGNSA. V dropped 5 bases and J dropped 7 bases, with 14 bases sitting between them. DNA for the CDR3: TGTGCCAGCAGCCCCCGGGTACGGGGGACCCAGTACTTC. It translates to CASSPRVRGTQYF.

J is TRBJ1-1 and V is TRBV28; D gene uncertain. This CDR3 is 10 amino acids long. Between the trimmed V and J ends, which lost 8 bases and 8 bases, there was a span of 9 bases. The V gene's germline CDR1 is MDHEN and CDR2 SYDVKM. CDR3 nucleotide sequence: TGTGCCAGCCTCCAGGTGGAAGCTTTCTTT. Translating gives CASLQVEAFF.

V is TRBV7-6 and J is TRBJ1-1; D remains ambiguous. The CDR3 runs to 15 residues. V lost 4 bases and J 3 bases, leaving 15 bases between the germline ends. Germline lookup yields CDR1 SGHVS and CDR2 FNYEAQ. CDR3 bases: TGTGCCAGCAGCTCGGTTGATTGGGGAGACACTGAAGCTTTCTTT. It is translated as CASSSVDWGDTEAFF.

This chain's CDR3 is CASRGHYNSPLHF. The CDR3 nucleotides read TGTGCCAGCAGGGGACATTATAATTCACCCCTCCACTTT. The chain combines TRBV6-5 with TRBJ1-6; possibly TRBD1 for D (6 bases). V gave up 6 bases and J gave up 4 bases, with 7 bases separating them. CDR3 size: 13 residues. Per germline, CDR1 MNHEY and CDR2 SVGAGI.

This chain joins TRBV11-3 and TRBJ2-2; 8 bases agree with TRBD1. Trimming cost V 5 bases and J 5 bases; bases outside gene matches: 10. In germline, CDR1 is SGHNT, CDR2 YENEEA. This CDR3 spans 16 amino acids. In nucleotides, the CDR3 is TGTGCCAGCAGCCTAAACAGGGGGACGGCGACCGGGGAGCTGTTTTTT. Translating it yields CASSLNRGTATGELFF.

The chain carries TRBV6-1 and TRBJ2-7; the match to TRBD2 covers 9 bases. Germline V CDR1 and CDR2: MNHNS, SASEGT. This CDR3 has 18 residues. The junction had 12 bases not matched to a gene; V was cut back by 0 bases and J by 3 bases. CDR3 region: CASSEAQYVAGAYYEQYF. DNA for the CDR3: TGTGCCAGCAGTGAAGCGCAGTATGTAGCGGGGGCCTACTACGAGCAGTACTTC.

The chain recombines TRBV4-1 with TRBJ2-1, with D uncertain. V dropped 3 bases and J dropped 7 bases, with 7 bases sitting between them. Per the germline V gene, CDR1 is MGHRA and CDR2 is YSYEKL. The CDR3 extends over 12 amino acids. The CDR3, as DNA: TGCGCCAGCAGCCACCTCAGAAATGAGCAGTTCTTC. This sequence encodes CASSHLRNEQFF.

The chain's CDR3 is CASSLTGSDTQYF. As DNA, the CDR3 is TGTGCCAGTAGTCTTACAGGGTCAGATACGCAGTATTTT. This rearrangement joins TRBV19 to TRBJ2-3, with D tentatively TRBD1 (6 bases). Looked up from germline, CDR1 is LNHDA and CDR2 is SQIVND (reference sequence). This CDR3 is 13 amino acids long. The germline V and J ends were trimmed by 5 bases and 4 bases, with 10 bases remaining between them.

The count of this clone is one. V is TRBV4-1 and J is TRBJ1-4; possible D gene TRBD1, 5 bases. The CDR3 extends over 13 amino acids. The V gene lost 1 base and the J gene lost 14 bases, with 14 bases spanning the gap. Germline CDR1 and CDR2: MGHRA and YSYEKL. The CDR3 sequence is CASSQVAGGGLFF. Here the CDR3 DNA reads TGCGCCAGCAGCCAAGTGGCGGGGGGAGGTCTGTTTTTT.

The chain links TRBV6-5 to TRBJ2-2, with D hard to call. CDR1 and CDR2 from the germline V gene are MNHEY and SVGAGI. The CDR3 is made up of 13 amino acids. V lost 0 bases to trimming and J lost 6 bases, with 5 bases between them. The CDR3 DNA follows: TGTGCCAGCAGTTACTCGCGAGCCGGGGAGCTGTTTTTT. Its protein product is CASSYSRAGELFF.

Concerning this clone: At one boundary the junction diverges from the germline segment, which might be a read error. The chain couples TRBV7-7 to TRBJ2-5, with TRBD1 matching over 7 bases. The germline CDR1 and CDR2 sequences are SSHAT and FNYEAQ (reference sequence). CDR3 length equals 14 residues. The CDR3 loop is CASSRGQAQETQYF. The CDR3 DNA sequence: TGTGCTAGCAGCCGCGGACAGGCACAAGAGACCCAGTACTTC.

The chain employs TRBV7-2 and TRBJ2-2; D uncertain. CDR1 and CDR2 from the germline V gene are SGHTA and FQGNSA. The CDR3 sequence is 15 residues long. V was shortened by 5 bases and J by 6 bases, with 16 bases between the two germline ends. As DNA, the CDR3 is TGTGCCAGCAGCCGTCCCACCGGGTCGGCCGGGGAGCTGTTTTTT. It specifies CASSRPTGSAGELFF.

This clone was observed a single time. The V gene is TRBV10-2, the J gene TRBJ1-1; TRBD1 agrees at 7 bases. In germline, CDR1 is WSHSY, CDR2 SAAADI. The CDR3 covers 14 residues. Trimming cost V 2 bases and J 5 bases; bases outside gene matches: 5. The CDR3 DNA reads as TGCGCCAGCAGTGAGCACAACAGGGGTACTGAAGCTTTCTTT. It codes for CASSEHNRGTEAFF.

The J gene is TRBJ1-2, the V gene TRBV6-5; the match to TRBD1 covers 7 bases. Germline values: CDR1 MNHEY, CDR2 SVGAGI. Trimming removed 8 bases from V and 5 bases from J; junction bases left unmatched: 5. The CDR3 totals 12 residues. CDR3 bases: TGTGCCAGCCGGGACAGAAAATATGGCTACACCTTC. Its protein product is CASRDRKYGYTF.

The rearrangement links TRBV11-2 to TRBJ1-6; D possibly corresponds to TRBD1 (5 bases). Trimming cost V 5 bases and J 1 base, with 18 bases left between them. In germline, CDR1 is SGHAT, CDR2 FQNNGV. The CDR3 covers 18 residues. The CDR3 loop reads CASSPSGRVGSYNSPLHF. The CDR3 region has the DNA TGTGCCAGCAGCCCTAGTGGCAGGGTCGGGTCCTATAATTCACCCCTCCACTTT.

V and J are TRBV7-9 and TRBJ2-5, with 8 bases aligning to TRBD2. Per the germline V gene, CDR1 is SEHNR and CDR2 is FQNEAQ (reference sequence). This CDR3 contains 16 residues. The V gene end was trimmed by 8 bases and the J gene end by 4 bases; junction bases not matched to a gene: 15. The CDR3 DNA reads as TGTGCCAGCGCCCTCCGTTCGGGGGGGGCGGCAGAGACCCAGTACTTC. Its translation: CASALRSGGAAETQYF.

V is TRBV14 and J is TRBJ1-4; 8 nucleotides match TRBD1. The V and J ends lost 2 bases and 8 bases, in that order; junction bases with no gene match: 7. The CDR3 consists of 15 residues. The germline CDR1 and CDR2 sequences are SGHDN and FVKESK. The CDR3 region is CASSQMQGAREKLFF. CDR3 nucleotide sequence: TGTGCCAGCAGCCAAATGCAGGGGGCTAGGGAAAAACTGTTTTTT. Drawing the rest from reference TRBV14 and TRBJ1-4, the complete variable domain is EAGVTQFPSHSVIEKGQTVTLRCDPISGHDNLYWYRRVMGKEIKFLLHFVKESKQDESGMPNNRFLAERTGGTYSTLKVQPAELEDSGVYFCASSQMQGAREKLFFGSGTQLSVL.

V and J are TRBV7-9 and TRBJ2-7; 11 positions match TRBD2. The CDR3 spans 14 residues. J gave up 5 bases and V 5 bases, and 5 bases lay outside the gene matches. Germline values: CDR1 SEHNR, CDR2 FQNEAQ (reference sequence). Here the CDR3 reads CASSLSGGADEQYF. Written as DNA, the CDR3 is TGTGCCAGCAGCCTTAGCGGGGGGGCCGACGAGCAGTACTTC.

The chain links TRBV25-1 to TRBJ2-5, with TRBD1 matching over 7 bases. The germline CDR1 and CDR2 sequences are MGHDK and SYGVNS. V lost 8 bases, J lost 5 bases, and 14 bases stayed unmatched. CDR3 length: 15 amino acids. This CDR3 reads CASSVGAGGRETQYF. In DNA, the CDR3 is TGTGCCAGCTCAGTGGGGGCAGGGGGTCGGGAGACCCAGTACTTC.

The genes are TRBV11-2 and TRBJ2-7, with 9 positions matching TRBD1. This CDR3 comprises 16 residues. Germline CDR1 SGHAT, CDR2 FQNNGV. The junction had 7 bases not matched to a gene; V was cut back by 1 base and J by 3 bases. The DNA of the CDR3 is TGTGCCAGCAGCTTAGGTAGGGGACAGGGCAACTACGAGCAGTACTTC. It encodes CASSLGRGQGNYEQYF.

The DNA of the CDR3 is TGTGCCAGCTCACTCACCTCGGGACAGGCCTACGAGCAGTACTTC. Protein sequence: CASSLTSGQAYEQYF. J is TRBJ2-7 and V is TRBV18; TRBD1 agrees at 8 bases. There are 15 residues in the CDR3. Losses at the gene ends were 4 bases for V and 2 bases for J; bases not matched to a gene: 7. Germline CDR1 is KGHSH and CDR2 is LQKENI.

The rearrangement links TRBV6-5 to TRBJ2-1; D unclear. The V end was cut by 3 bases, the J end by 12 bases, with 15 bases between. The germline V gene encodes CDR1 MNHEY and CDR2 SVGAGI. This CDR3 comprises 13 residues. In nucleotides, the CDR3 is TGTGCCAGCAGTTATTCTCTAGACCGAGTGCAGTTCTTC. Translating gives CASSYSLDRVQFF.

The V and J genes are TRBV11-3 and TRBJ1-1; D call uncertain. V gave up 1 base and J gave up 1 base, with 4 bases separating them. From germline, CDR1 is SGHNT and CDR2 YENEEA. The CDR3 totals 13 residues. The CDR3 DNA reads TGTGCCAGCAGCTTAGGAGGGAACACTGAAGCTTTCTTT. Its protein product is CASSLGGNTEAFF.